This is a list of T cell receptor beta chains from one sample in a study of tumor-infiltrating lymphocytes in primary liver carcinoma. TCRdb reanalysed the multiplex PCR reads using MiXCR and keeps one entry per CDR3 protein. The sample records 48,000 or so distinct CDR3 sequences, about 80% being singletons. The material sequenced was liver tumor tissue from sampling region 3. All receptors derive from a man aged 35 to 55 with primary liver carcinoma and hepatitis B virus infection. The CDR3 runs from the conserved cysteine through the conserved F or W. The order of the fields is clone size, V gene, D gene, CDR3 length, J gene, CDR3 protein, CDR3 DNA. A D gene is named only where the DNA matches it firmly. The size field is filled for only some rows; it gives once, few, many or a size class.

>many|TRBV6-6|TRBD1|14|TRBJ2-5
CASSPGQGGETQYF
TGTGCCAGCAGTCCCGGACAGGGGGGTGAGACCCAGTACTTC
>NA|TRBV28|NA|18|TRBJ1-5
CACSPSIGLGSLNQPQHF
TGTGCCTGCAGCCCTAGTATCGGCCTGGGCAGCTTGAATCAGCCCCAGCATTTT
>NA|TRBV28|NA|16|TRBJ1-1
CASTLAFVGAGTEPFF
NA
>many|TRBV4-1|TRBD1|16|TRBJ1-5
CASSQNTDRVGQPQHF
TGCGCCAGCAGCCAAAACACGGACAGGGTCGGCCAGCCCCAGCATTTT
>few|TRBV10-3|NA|14|TRBJ2-3
CAISARDSGDTQYF
TGTGCCATCAGTGCCCGGGACTCGGGAGATACGCAGTATTTT
>NA|TRBV11-2|NA|14|TRBJ1-2
CASSPADGDYGCTF
TGTGCCAGCAGCCCAGCCGACGGGGACTATGGTTGCACCTTC
>medium-sized|TRBV12-3/TRBV12-4|NA|13|TRBJ2-7
CASFVGSGYEQYF
TGTGCCAGTTTTGTAGGGTCAGGGTACGAGCAGTACTTC
>NA|TRBV14|TRBD2|15|TRBJ2-3
CSSSQGTNWIDTQYF
TGTTCCAGCAGCCAAGGGACTAACTGGATAGATACGCAGTATTTT
>many|TRBV5-5|NA|14|TRBJ1-2
CASSLGQSNYGYTF
TGTGCCAGCAGCTTGGGACAGTCCAACTATGGCTACACCTTC
>NA|TRBV5-4|NA|16|TRBJ2-1
CASSLGSAVKGNEHLF
TGTGCCAGCAGCTTGGGGTCAGCGGTGAAGGGGAATGAGCATCTCTTC
>NA|TRBV10-3|TRBD1|18|TRBJ1-4
CAISESVSGQGSNEKLFF
TGTGCCATCAGTGAGTCGGTCTCGGGACAGGGCTCGAACGAAAAACTGTTTTTT
>NA|TRBV5-4|NA|16|TRBJ2-5
CVSSSDRDKGQETQYF
TGTGTCAGCAGCAGCGACCGGGACAAGGGACAAGAGACCCAGTACTTC
>once|TRBV6-5|NA|17|TRBJ1-1
CASNRRIGPQSGTGAFF
TGTGCCAGCAACCGCAGGATCGGACCGCAGTCGGGCACTGGAGCTTTCTTT
>once|TRBV7-9|TRBD1|13|TRBJ1-2
CVISPTGIYDYTF
TGTGTCATCAGCCCGACAGGGATTTATGACTACACCTTC
>NA|TRBV4-1|TRBD1|16|TRBJ1-5
CASSLGQGSGNQPQHF
TGCGCCAGCAGCCTTGGACAGGGGTCGGGCAATCAGCCCCAGCATTTT
>many|TRBV10-2|TRBD2|15|TRBJ2-1
CASTIAGGGLNEQFF
TGCGCCAGCACTATAGCGGGAGGAGGTCTCAATGAGCAGTTCTTC
>NA|TRBV11-2|NA|15|TRBJ2-7
CANSLSVGISYEKYF
TGTGCCAATAGCCTATCTGTGGGAATATCCTACGAGAAGTACTTC
>NA|TRBV12-3/TRBV12-4|TRBD2|16|TRBJ2-1
CGSSSLTSGRPDGQFF
TGTGGCAGCAGTTCCCTGACTAGCGGGAGGCCGGATGGGCAGTTCTTC
>NA|TRBV6-6|NA|15|TRBJ2-3
CTSSPRQGPHQPQYF
TGTACCAGCAGTCCAAGGCAGGGTCCTCATCAGCCCCAGTATTTT
>NA|TRBV10-3|NA|14|TRBJ2-5
CAIRPGDGQETQYF
TGTGCCATCCGCCCAGGGGACGGGCAAGAGACCCAGTACTTC
>many|TRBV28|NA|13|TRBJ2-7
CASRSGPRYEQYF
TGTGCCAGCAGATCCGGGCCCCGTTACGAGCAGTACTTC
>NA|TRBV11-2|NA|14|TRBJ2-3
CASSPRRGKEKQYF
TGTGCTAGCAGCCCCAGACGGGGGAAGGAAAAGCAGTATTTT
>NA|TRBV4-1|NA|15|TRBJ2-3
CASSPVEVGLQPQYF
TGCGCAAGCAGTCCAGTGGAGGTTGGTCTTCAGCCCCAGTATTTT
>NA|TRBV29-1|NA|12|TRBJ2-3
CSIEKATATQYF
TGCAGCATTGAAAAGGCGACCGCTACGCAGTATTTT
>NA|TRBV11-1|TRBD2|17|TRBJ2-1
CASSLGLAGEVDNEPFF
TGTGCCAGTAGCCTTGGACTAGCGGGAGAAGTTGACAATGAACCGTTCTTC
>NA|TRBV4-1|NA|13|TRBJ2-1
CANCSSPGSEQFF
TGCGCCAACTGCTCCTCCCCCGGGTCGGAGCAGTTCTTC
>NA|TRBV11-2|NA|16|TRBJ1-1
CASSQNWVAVLTEAFF
TGTGCCAGCAGCCAGAACTGGGTGGCGGTACTCACTGAAGCTTTCTTT
>NA|TRBV12-3/TRBV12-4|TRBD2|16|TRBJ2-1
CANSPFGLAGGDEQFF
TGTGCCAACAGCCCCTTCGGACTAGCGGGGGGCGATGAGCAGTTCTTC
>NA|TRBV11-2|TRBD1|17|TRBJ2-5
CANRLVSGDSRQETQYF
TGTGCCAACAGGTTAGTCAGTGGGGACAGTCGGCAAGAGACCCAGTACTTC
>NA|TRBV6-5|TRBD2|15|TRBJ2-1
CTSRYGLARHNDQFF
TGTACCAGCAGATATGGACTAGCGCGGCACAATGATCAGTTCTTC
>medium-sized|TRBV6-5|TRBD1|14|TRBJ2-7
CASYPGQGHYEQYF
TGTGCCAGCTACCCGGGACAGGGGCACTACGAGCAGTACTTC
>NA|TRBV28|NA|13|TRBJ2-7
CTISRQIVYEQYF
TGTACCATCTCCCGCCAAATCGTCTACGAGCAGTACTTC
>NA|TRBV5-5|NA|17|TRBJ2-5
CASSLGLARRYQEIQYF
TGTGCCAGCAGCTTGGGGCTAGCAAGAAGGTACCAGGAGATCCAGTACTTC
>NA|TRBV11-2|NA|12|TRBJ2-1
CASSPECIEQFF
TGTGCCAGCAGCCCGGAGTGCATTGAGCAGTTTTTC
>once|TRBV5-6|NA|15|TRBJ2-4
CASSLLGGLGSIQYF
TGTGCCAGCAGCTTGTTAGGGGGATTAGGGAGCATTCAGTACTTC
>many|TRBV6-5|TRBD1|14|TRBJ2-1
CASSWQDRGNEQFF
TGTGCCAGCAGTTGGCAGGACAGGGGCAATGAGCAGTTCTTC
>NA|TRBV10-2|NA|12|TRBJ2-1
CASNKNRNEQFF
TGCGCCAGCAACAAGAACCGCAATGAGCAATTCTTC
>NA|TRBV29-1|NA|16|TRBJ1-1
CSIEWGWGGAHTEAFF
TGCAGCATTGAATGGGGTTGGGGGGGGGCGCACACTGAAGCTTTCTTT
>NA|TRBV29-1|NA|13|TRBJ2-7
CSAVESDTYEQYF
TGCAGCGCTGTAGAAAGTGACACCTACGAGCAGTACTTC
>once|TRBV11-2|NA|13|TRBJ2-1
CANSPLDRNEQSF
TGTGCCAACAGCCCATTAGACAGAAATGAGCAGTCTTTC
>NA|TRBV11-2|TRBD2|16|TRBJ2-1
CASSLEGTSGMGEQFF
TGTGCCAGCAGCTTGGAAGGGACTAGCGGGATGGGTGAGCAGTTCTTC
>few|TRBV11-2|NA|16|TRBJ2-5
CASSLGSSGPGETQCF
TGTGCCAGCAGCTTAGGGAGTAGTGGTCCGGGGGAGACCCAGTGCTTC
>NA|TRBV6-1|NA|17|TRBJ2-6
CVSTFDWGSSGANVLTF
TGTGTGAGCACTTTCGATTGGGGAAGCTCTGGGGCCAACGTCCTGACCTTC
>many|TRBV6-1|NA|11|TRBJ2-5
CASSEALLGNF
TGTGCCAGCAGTGAAGCGCTGCTGGGTAACTTC
>NA|TRBV6-5|NA|14|TRBJ2-3
CACSVSQCADTQYF
TGTGCCTGCAGCGTATCCCAGTGTGCAGATACGCAGTATTTT